What follows are 31 T cell receptor beta chains derived from one specimen sequenced in a study of T cells after yellow fever vaccination. TCRdb reprocessed the 5' RACE reads via MiXCR and lists one record per CDR3 protein. The sample lists 170,000 or so distinct CDR3 sequences, approximately 6.2% occurring once. The sequencing used CD4+ T cells sorted from PBMCs, collected on the day of the first yellow fever vaccination. The receptors derive from a man younger than 35 who received the YFV17D yellow fever vaccine.

This clonotype occurred many times. The chain employs TRBV5-1 and TRBJ2-5, with TRBD2 matching over 15 bases. J was trimmed by 0 bases and V by 4 bases; bases with no gene match: 4. The CDR3 contains 17 residues. Germline values: CDR1 SGHRS, CDR2 YFSETQ. CDR3 in amino acids: CASSPGTSGGYQETQYF. The DNA of the CDR3 is TGCGCCAGCAGCCCCGGGACTAGCGGGGGGTACCAAGAGACCCAGTACTTC.

The chain employs TRBV19 and TRBJ2-1; 12 bases align to TRBD1. The V gene end was trimmed by 6 bases and the J gene end by 7 bases; junction bases not matched to a gene: 1. The CDR3 totals 13 residues. CDR1 is LNHDA, CDR2 SQIVND, per germline (reference sequence). CDR3 nucleotide sequence: TGTGCCAGTAGGGGACAGGGGGCTAATGAGCAGTTCTTC. It yields the protein CASRGQGANEQFF.

This clonotype has a handful of counts. The chain employs TRBV5-6 and TRBJ1-5; D not resolved. The CDR3 sequence is 13 residues long. The V end was cut by 2 bases, the J end by 5 bases, with 8 bases between. Germline V gene data show CDR1 as SGHDT and CDR2 as YYEEEE. The CDR3 region has the DNA TGTGCCAGCAGCTTTGCGAGGGATCAGCCCCAGCATTTT. It encodes CASSFARDQPQHF. Together with reference TRBV5-6 and TRBJ1-5, the CDR3 gives the full variable domain: DAGVTQSPTHLIKTRGQQVTLRCSPKSGHDTVSWYQQALGQGPQFIFQYYEEEERQRGNFPDRFSGHQFPNYSSELNVNALLLGDSALYLCASSFARDQPQHFGDGTRLSIL.

There are a few counts of this clonotype. The chain employs TRBV12-3 or TRBV12-4 and TRBJ2-2, with D tentatively TRBD1 (6 bases). V was clipped by 4 bases and J by 0 bases, with 12 bases between them. CDR3 length: 16 amino acids. The chain's CDR3 is CASSSRTAPNTGELFF. In DNA form, the CDR3 reads TGTGCCAGCAGTTCGCGGACAGCCCCGAACACCGGGGAGCTGTTTTTT.

This clonotype occurred a few times. This chain joins TRBV12-3 or TRBV12-4 and TRBJ2-3, with 10 nucleotides matching TRBD2. V trimming: 5 bases; J trimming: 3 bases; junction bases outside the gene matches: 5. CDR3 size: 15 residues. CDR3 sequence: CASSHPSGGTDTQYF. DNA of the CDR3: TGTGCCAGCAGTCATCCTAGCGGGGGTACAGATACGCAGTATTTT.

The sample holds many counts of this clonotype. V and J are TRBV3-1 and TRBJ1-2; 7 bases are shared with TRBD1. CDR1 and CDR2 (germline): LGHDT, YNNKEL (reference sequence). This CDR3 region has 14 residues. With V trimmed by 4 bases and J by 2 bases, 4 bases remained unmatched. The CDR3 spells CASSRETGNYGYTF. In DNA form, the CDR3 reads TGTGCCAGCAGCCGAGAGACAGGGAACTATGGCTACACCTTC.

The V gene is TRBV6-6, the J gene TRBJ2-7; D possibly matches TRBD1 or TRBD2 (5 bases each). The CDR3 is made up of 11 amino acids. CDR1 is MNHNY, CDR2 SVGAGI, per germline (reference sequence). Between the trimmed V and J ends, which lost 3 bases and 6 bases, there was a span of 6 bases. The CDR3 bases are TGTGCCAGCAGTTATGGGGGCGAGCAGTACTTC. Amino acids: CASSYGGEQYF.

The table lists this clonotype with many counts. The chain carries TRBV4-2 and TRBJ2-4, with D perhaps given as TRBD1 or TRBD2 (6 bases each). The CDR3 has 15 residues. Trimming pared 4 bases from V and 2 bases from J, leaving 12 bases between. Looked up from germline, CDR1 is LGHNA and CDR2 is YNFKEQ. The CDR3 is CASSLKGGSKNIQYF. In DNA form, the CDR3 reads TGTGCCAGCAGCCTAAAAGGGGGGTCCAAAAACATTCAGTACTTC.

This clonotype was observed at least ten times. The chain links TRBV7-9 to TRBJ1-5; D may be TRBD1 (5 bases). CDR1 is SEHNR and CDR2 is FQNEAQ in the germline V gene (reference sequence). Trimming removed 2 bases at V and 9 bases at J, with 17 bases between. This CDR3 contains 15 residues. The CDR3 DNA reads as TGTGCCAGCAGCTTATCGGGGACCCGGGGCGGGCCCCAGCATTTT. Amino acids: CASSLSGTRGGPQHF.

J is TRBJ1-3 and V is TRBV30; weak D call: TRBD1 (6 bases). Trimming shortened V by 8 bases and J by 2 bases, and 13 bases separated the two germline ends. CDR3 size: 13 residues. The germline gives CDR1 GTSNPN, CDR2 SVGIG (reference sequence). The CDR3, as DNA: TGTGCCGGGGGCAGGGATGCTGGAAACACCATATATTTT. Amino acid sequence: CAGGRDAGNTIYF.

This clonotype showed up just a few times. The chain has TRBV18 and TRBJ1-1; a weak D match, TRBD1 (5 bases). The CDR3 spans 16 residues. Per germline, CDR1 KGHSH and CDR2 LQKENI. Trimming left V 4 bases short and J 4 bases short, with 19 bases between. CDR3 sequence: CASSLSEAAQGTEAFF. In DNA, the CDR3 is TGTGCCAGCTCACTCTCCGAGGCTGCGCAGGGCACTGAAGCTTTCTTT.

The CDR3 DNA sequence: TGTGCCACCAGCAGAGAGCGGCGGGGGGGCACAGATACGCAGTATTTT. Encoded protein: CATSRERRGGTDTQYF. V is TRBV15 and J is TRBJ2-3, with 8 bases identical to TRBD2. Germline V gene data show CDR1 as LNHNV and CDR2 as YYDKDF (reference sequence). There are 16 residues in the CDR3. With 0 bases clipped from V and 1 base from J, the junction kept 3 bases outside the gene matches.

This clonotype was seen at least ten times. The V call is TRBV4-1, the J call TRBJ2-7, with TRBD1 identical over 11 bases. Unmatched junction bases numbered 8, after V lost 5 bases and J lost 5 bases. The CDR3 is 15 residues long. The V gene's germline CDR1 is MGHRA and CDR2 YSYEKL. CDR3 protein: CASSTGTGGFDEQYF. The CDR3 region has the DNA TGCGCCAGCAGCACTGGGACAGGGGGGTTCGACGAGCAGTACTTC.

This clonotype showed up many times. The V gene is TRBV29-1, the J gene TRBJ1-4, with 8 bases matching TRBD1. The length of the CDR3 is 13 residues. The V gene's germline CDR1 is SQVTM and CDR2 ANQGSEA. The trim removed 5 bases at V and 5 bases at J, leaving 4 bases unmatched. CDR3 amino acids: CSVKGQDNEKLFF. As DNA, the CDR3 is TGCAGCGTTAAGGGACAGGACAATGAAAAACTGTTTTTT. Full variable domain (remainder filled in from reference TRBV29-1 and TRBJ1-4): SAVISQKPSRDICQRGTSLTIQCQVDSQVTMMFWYRQQPGQSLTLIATANQGSEATYESGFVIDKFPISRPNLTFSTLTVSNMSPEDSSIYLCSVKGQDNEKLFFGSGTQLSVL.

This clonotype was seen ten or more times. This chain links TRBV28 with TRBJ1-2; D perhaps matches TRBD1 (5 bases). Trimming cost V 5 bases and J 8 bases, with 15 bases left between them. The V gene's germline CDR1 is MDHEN and CDR2 SYDVKM. There are 13 residues in the CDR3. The chain's CDR3 is CASSLPGLPGYTF. CDR3 bases: TGTGCCAGCAGTCTCCCGGGGCTCCCCGGCTACACCTTC.

This clonotype occurred many times. V usage is TRBV7-2 and J usage is TRBJ1-3, with 7 positions matching TRBD1. The CDR3 consists of 12 residues. V lost 1 base, J lost 12 bases, and 3 bases stayed unmatched. CDR1 is SGHTA and CDR2 is FQGNSA in the germline V gene. CDR3 residues: CASSLVDRDIYF. The CDR3 coding sequence is TGTGCCAGCAGCTTAGTAGACAGGGACATATATTTT.

For this clonotype: A much more abundant neighbour one base away suggests this may be a read error. V and J are TRBV20-1 and TRBJ2-5; no reliable D call. The CDR3 is made up of 13 amino acids. Germline lookup yields CDR1 DFQATT and CDR2 SNEGSKA (reference sequence). CDR3 nucleotides: TGCAGTGCTAGGATTAGAGTCCAAGAGATCCAGTACTTC. The encoded protein is CSARIRVQEIQYF.

This sequence joins TRBV20-1 and TRBJ1-1; D is unclear. The germline CDR1 and CDR2 sequences are DFQATT and SNEGSKA (reference sequence). Trimming stripped 3 bases from V and 6 bases from J, with 8 bases between. CDR3 size: 11 residues. CDR3 amino acids: CSAREVAEAFF. CDR3 in DNA: TGCAGTGCTAGGGAGGTGGCTGAAGCTTTCTTT.

The chain employs TRBV18 and TRBJ2-3, with 8 bases matching TRBD1. Germline V gene sequence: CDR1 KGHSH, CDR2 LQKENI. CDR3 length: 15 amino acids. V lost 5 bases to trimming and J lost 1 base; unmatched junction nucleotides: 5. The CDR3 DNA is TGTGCCAGCTCAGGACAGGGCGGCCGCACAGATACGCAGTATTTT. This encodes CASSGQGGRTDTQYF.

This clonotype was observed a handful of times. This chain links TRBV20-1 with TRBJ1-2, with 7 bases aligning to TRBD1. The CDR3 consists of 13 residues. Germline CDR1 reads DFQATT; CDR2 reads SNEGSKA (reference sequence). Trimming took 8 bases from V and 4 from J; bases not matched to a gene: 10. The CDR3 DNA sequence: TGCAGTACCTCAAGGGGGCTCCTCTATGGCTACACCTTC. Its translation: CSTSRGLLYGYTF.

The table lists this clonotype with many counts. The V and J genes are TRBV6-1 and TRBJ2-3; D is ambiguous. V lost 7 bases and J lost 2, with 10 bases in between. The germline gives CDR1 MNHNS, CDR2 SASEGT. This CDR3 is 13 amino acids long. CDR3 DNA sequence: TGTGCCAGCACGCAGCCGGTCACAGATACGCAGTATTTT. As protein: CASTQPVTDTQYF.

This clonotype was detected only a few times. The rearrangement uses TRBV12-3 or TRBV12-4 and TRBJ2-1; 7 bases map to TRBD2. The V gene end was trimmed by 7 bases and the J gene end by 4 bases; junction bases not matched to a gene: 10. The CDR3 sequence is 15 residues long. The CDR3 nucleotides read TGTGCCAGCAACCCCGGGGGGACGATTTACAATGAGCAGTTCTTC. Residues: CASNPGGTIYNEQFF.

The table lists this clonotype with many counts. The CDR3 loop is CASSLGGYQETQYF. CDR3 in DNA: TGTGCCAGCAGCTTAGGGGGGTACCAAGAGACCCAGTACTTC. The rearrangement uses TRBV7-2 and TRBJ2-5; D could derive from TRBD1 or TRBD2 (5 bases each). The germline V gene has CDR1 SGHTA and CDR2 FQGNSA. V was trimmed by 1 base and J by 0 bases, leaving 6 bases between them. This CDR3 is 14 amino acids long.

This clonotype was recorded at least ten times. The chain combines TRBV10-3 with TRBJ2-4; D is uncertain. V was shortened by 0 bases and J by 10 bases, with 16 bases between the two germline ends. The CDR3 has 15 residues. Germline V lookup: CDR1 ENHRY, CDR2 SYGVKD. For the CDR3, the DNA is TGTGCCATCAGTGAGTCGAAGACTGGGAAAATGATTCAGTACTTC. This gives the protein CAISESKTGKMIQYF.

This clonotype showed up just a few times. This chain uses TRBV3-1 with TRBJ1-2, with TRBD1 identical over 9 bases. The CDR3 runs 14 residues. V was clipped by 6 bases and J by 2 bases; unmatched bases: 4. Germline CDR1 and CDR2: LGHDT and YNNKEL (reference sequence). The CDR3 DNA reads as TGTGCCAGCAGACAGGGGGCCGAGAACTATGGCTACACCTTC. It codes for CASRQGAENYGYTF.

In the case of this clonotype: With a much larger clone just one base away, this may be a read error. This chain joins TRBV19 and TRBJ2-5; D is ambiguous. With 5 bases removed from V and 5 bases from J, the gap between germline ends came to 12 bases. The CDR3 spans 13 residues. Germline V gene data show CDR1 as LNHDA and CDR2 as SQIVND (reference sequence). In DNA form, the CDR3 reads TGTGCCAGTAGTCCCCAAGGTTTTGAGACCCAGTACTTC. The encoded protein is CASSPQGFETQYF.

This clonotype was found many times. The chain joins TRBV7-3 to TRBJ2-2; 13 bases align to TRBD2. The CDR3 has 16 residues. Germline CDR1 SGHTA, CDR2 FQGTGA. V dropped 6 bases and J dropped 3; count of bases not matched to a gene: 4. The CDR3 nucleotides read TGTGCCAGCAGTCAGACTAGCGGGGGGTACACCGGGGAGCTGTTTTTT. Translating it yields CASSQTSGGYTGELFF.

The V and J genes are TRBV7-2 and TRBJ2-7; either TRBD1 or TRBD2 may fit D (5 bases each). The CDR3 is made up of 14 amino acids. The V end lost 1 base, the J end lost 4 bases, and 11 bases lay between the germline ends. Germline loops: CDR1 SGHTA, CDR2 FQGNSA. CDR3 in amino acids: CASSLGGTEYEQYF. CDR3 sequence (DNA): TGTGCCAGCAGCTTAGGGGGGACGGAATACGAGCAGTACTTC.

This clonotype came up a few times. The chain's CDR3 is CASRVAGVSPDTQYF. Written as DNA, the CDR3 is TGCGCCAGCAGGGTAGCGGGGGTGAGCCCAGATACGCAGTATTTT. The J gene is TRBJ2-3, the V gene TRBV5-1; 9 bases match TRBD2. V was clipped by 5 bases and J by 4 bases; unmatched bases: 8. The CDR3 has 15 residues. Looked up from germline, CDR1 is SGHRS and CDR2 is YFSETQ.

The chain has TRBV6-6 and TRBJ1-3; D possibly corresponds to TRBD1 (6 bases). Germline V gene sequence: CDR1 MNHNY, CDR2 SVGAGI (reference sequence). V lost 7 bases and J lost 2, with 9 bases in between. CDR3 size: 13 residues. CDR3 in amino acids: CASIRTAGNTIYF. As DNA, the CDR3 is TGTGCCAGCATACGGACAGCTGGAAACACCATATATTTT.

This clonotype was detected ten times or more. The gene calls are TRBV9 and TRBJ2-1; 11 bases match TRBD2. CDR1 SGDLS and CDR2 YYNGEE come from the germline V gene. The CDR3 covers 16 residues. The junction had 7 bases not matched to a gene; V was cut back by 0 bases and J by 8 bases. This CDR3 is CASSVGLTSGVDEQFF. The DNA for the CDR3 is TGTGCCAGCAGCGTAGGACTGACTAGCGGGGTGGATGAGCAGTTCTTC.